This T cell receptor (beta chain) stems from a study of blood T cell repertoires in COVID-19. Study details: The United States, Italy and Spain supplied acute and convalescent COVID-19 samples. PBMCs, B-cell-depleted T cells, or T cells were the source of the cDNA or gDNA that made up the material.

Original analysis: The authors estimated nucleated cell counts from reference gene primer amplification. TCRdb keeps only in-frame clones here, not all; method: immunoSEQ multiplex PCR. That table gives V, J and clone size, and the DNA gave D and trimming. Here the sample spans 300,000 to 400,000 clones, over 75% being singletons. CDR3 length: 14 residues. The germline V and J ends were trimmed by 0 bases and 5 bases, with 8 bases remaining between them. Germline CDR1 is SGHRS and CDR2 is YFSETQ. This chain uses TRBV5-1 with TRBJ2-2; weak D call: TRBD1 (6 bases). The sample comprised peripheral blood. This receptor was identified in a woman in her fifties or sixties with active or convalescent COVID-19. The CDR3 DNA sequence: TGCGCCAGCAGCTTGGAGCAGGGGACCGGGGAGCTGTTTTTT. This gives the protein CASSLEQGTGELFF.